Below, 10 T cell receptor beta chains from the same sample are listed, as sequenced in a study of shared clonotypes between healthy human individuals. CD45RO-negative cells were positively selected for CCR7, leaving out terminally differentiated effector memory CD45RA+ cells. Generated by immunoSEQ multiplex PCR, the TCRdb table keeps only in-frame clones and is missing some. The profile shows 2 million to 2.5 million clones, roughly 95% of them singletons. Source material: naive CD8+ T cells sorted from blood. The receptor set was obtained from a man between 18 and 29 years old in good health.

Only one count was recorded for this clone. The chain couples TRBV13 to TRBJ2-3, with TRBD1 identical over 12 bases. CDR3 length: 16 residues. V dropped 5 bases and J dropped 5; count of bases not matched to a gene: 8. Germline V gene sequence: CDR1 PRHDT, CDR2 FYEKMQ (reference sequence). The chain's CDR3 is CASSHRDRGQRDTQYF. As DNA, the CDR3 is TGTGCCAGCAGCCACCGGGACAGGGGGCAGCGAGATACGCAGTATTTT.

The chain joins TRBV9 to TRBJ2-5; a possible D gene is TRBD1 (5 bases). Trimming took off 0 bases at V and 1 base at J, with 10 bases between the two ends. The CDR3 loop spans 15 amino acids. Germline V gene lookup returns CDR1 SGDLS and CDR2 YYNGEE. CDR3 nucleotide sequence: TGTGCCAGCAGCGTAGCAGCAGGGCCCCAAGAGACCCAGTACTTC. Translated: CASSVAAGPQETQYF.

The V and J genes are TRBV10-3 and TRBJ1-4; no firm D call. Trimming took off 4 bases at V and 5 bases at J, with 11 bases between the two ends. CDR1 and CDR2 from the germline V gene are ENHRY and SYGVKD. The CDR3 consists of 14 residues. CDR3 protein: CAISGNSQNEKLFF. In DNA, the CDR3 is TGTGCCATCAGTGGGAACAGCCAGAATGAAAAACTGTTTTTT.

This sequence joins TRBV27 and TRBJ2-7; D perhaps matches TRBD1 (6 bases). The CDR3 length is 14 residues. V was clipped by 6 bases and J by 3 bases, with 15 bases between them. CDR1 is MNHEY, CDR2 SMNVEV, per germline (reference sequence). The CDR3 coding sequence is TGTGCCAGCAGAGTAGGGGACACGGGCTACGAGCAGTACTTC. Encoded protein: CASRVGDTGYEQYF.

The chain is built from TRBV7-8 and TRBJ2-1; the D gene is possibly TRBD1 (5 bases). The CDR3 loop spans 12 amino acids. Germline V gives CDR1 SGHVS, CDR2 FQNEAQ. V was cut by 3 bases and J by 6 bases, with 6 bases left in between. CDR3 sequence (DNA): TGTGCCAGCAGCTTTCAGGGCAATGAGCAGTTCTTC. Protein sequence: CASSFQGNEQFF.

V and J are TRBV6-5 and TRBJ2-1, with TRBD2 matching over 9 bases. Germline V gene data show CDR1 as MNHEY and CDR2 as SVGAGI. This CDR3 region has 13 residues. J lost 10 bases, V lost 4 bases, and 5 bases had no gene match. CDR3 protein: CASSWVLAGEQFF. CDR3 nucleotides: TGTGCCAGCAGTTGGGTCCTAGCGGGGGAGCAGTTCTTC.

The chain links TRBV28 to TRBJ2-7; TRBD1 matches 8 bases. Germline V CDR1 and CDR2: MDHEN, SYDVKM. Unmatched junction bases numbered 7, after V lost 2 bases and J lost 7 bases. The CDR3 is 14 residues long. CDR3 in amino acids: CASSLQGASWEQYF. CDR3 coding DNA: TGTGCCAGCAGTTTACAGGGGGCCTCTTGGGAGCAGTACTTC.

This clone was observed a single time. The chain uses TRBV7-8 and TRBJ1-1; unclear D gene. From germline, CDR1 is SGHVS and CDR2 FQNEAQ. Between the trimmed V and J ends, which lost 0 bases and 8 bases, there was a span of 13 bases. This CDR3 region has 14 residues. The CDR3 protein is CASSLAGPAPEAFF. The CDR3 DNA is TGTGCCAGCAGCTTAGCGGGTCCAGCCCCAGAAGCTTTCTTT.

The chain links TRBV27 to TRBJ2-1; TRBD2 matches at 11 bases. This CDR3 is 15 amino acids long. After removal of 5 bases from V and 7 bases from J, the junction contained 7 bases not matched to a gene. Germline lookup yields CDR1 MNHEY and CDR2 SMNVEV (reference sequence). CDR3 amino acids: CASSPSSGGVNEQFF. The CDR3 DNA reads as TGTGCCAGCAGTCCCAGTAGCGGGGGGGTGAATGAGCAGTTCTTC.

The chain links TRBV9 to TRBJ2-3; 11 bases align to TRBD2. CDR1 and CDR2 (germline): SGDLS, YYNGEE. This CDR3 spans 16 amino acids. The V gene end was trimmed by 5 bases and the J gene end by 4 bases; junction bases not matched to a gene: 9. The CDR3 DNA sequence: TGTGCCAGCAGTTACCATAGCGGGGGGGCTCCAGATACGCAGTATTTT. Translating it yields CASSYHSGGAPDTQYF. The variable domain in full, with the rest retrieved from reference TRBV9 and TRBJ2-3, is DSGVTQTPKHLITATGQRVTLRCSPRSGDLSVYWYQQSLDQGLQFLIQYYNGEERAKGNILERFSAQQFPDLHSELNLSSLELGDSALYFCASSYHSGGAPDTQYFGPGTRLTVL.